The entry below describes one T cell receptor beta chain. CDR1 and CDR2 (germline): MNHNY, SVGAGI (reference sequence). The length of the CDR3 is 15 residues. With 6 bases removed from V and 1 base from J, the gap between germline ends came to 16 bases. The data were obtained in a study of blood T cell repertoires in COVID-19. Study background: Specimens from acute and convalescent COVID-19 originated in the United States, Italy and Spain. PBMCs, B-cell-depleted T cells, or T cells provided the cDNA or gDNA that made up the material.

Original analysis: Estimation of nucleated cell counts was performed using reference gene primer amplification. Measured with immunoSEQ multiplex PCR; TCRdb has only the in-frame clones, and not every one. Clone size and the V and J calls come from that table; the DNA yielded D and trimming. The sample contains under 100,000 clones, around 85% of which appear only once. The sample consisted of peripheral blood. The receptor's source is a woman between 65 and 79 years old with active or convalescent COVID-19. The chain links TRBV6-6 to TRBJ2-7; weak D call: TRBD1 (6 bases). The CDR3 reads CASSNIQGESYEQYF. Written as DNA, the CDR3 is TGTGCCAGCAGCAATATACAGGGAGAATCCTACGAGCAGTACTTC.